This T cell receptor beta chain was identified in a study of cytomegalovirus exposure and HLA in healthy donors (dated by TCRdb to 2015 to 2018). About the study as a whole: According to an earlier analysis of 550 to 700 of the donors, roughly 180 million T cells yielded 117 million unique TCR beta sequences and more than 250 Gb of sequence data. An early release covering roughly 640 HLA-typed donors comprised about 300 gigabases of sequencing data and roughly 85 million unique TCR sequences. Of the roughly 400 genotyped donors, approximately 83% fell in the genetic ancestry cluster associated with self-reported Caucasian donors. The study aimed to test whether signatures of past pathogen exposure could be identified by cataloging public T cell receptors. The study used immunosequencing to profile the T cell repertoires of approximately 690 subjects and linked those repertoires to cytomegalovirus serostatus. In addition to the first cohort of hundreds of subjects, a separate validation cohort of under 150 different subjects was used. To predict cytomegalovirus infection status, the study combined high-throughput TCR immunosequencing, statistical association of individual TCRs with disease status, and machine learning. In a later analysis, previously published TCR beta repertoires from 670 or so donors were re-analyzed and high-resolution HLA genotyping was added so that TCR occurrence patterns could be studied. Rather than drawing on any new phenotypic data, the later analysis identified candidate immune exposures from TCR beta sequences and the way those sequences occurred across donors. To decide whether each TCR beta V gene segment behaved as functional or pseudogenic, an earlier analysis of over 500 of the donors relied on high-throughput TCR beta sequencing. Donor age, sex, ethnicity and CMV serostatus were compiled together with the repertoire data. Genome-wide SNP genotypes for about 65% of the roughly 670 donors were used in a later genetic analysis, which treated that subset as a discovery cohort. Every discovery cohort repertoire had been produced on one sequencing platform. HLA typing covered class I and class II loci at four-digit resolution. The number of typed donors differed by locus: 629-630 for A, B, C, DRB1 and DQB1; 500 to 550 for DQA1; approximately 610 for DPA1; and around 490 for DPB1. Because of strong linkage in the cohort, four to six DR-DQ haplotypes were treated as single units for association and clustering. Among 398 genotyped donors of the cohort, an average of approximately 240,000 unique TCR beta nucleotide sequences were sequenced per donor, around 20% of them non-productive.

To prepare the library, the immunoSEQ multiplex PCR assay was applied. For the multiplex PCR, a mixture combining 60 forward primers for TCR Vbeta segments and 13 reverse primers for TCR Jbeta segments was used. Amplification of the CDR3 region of rearranged TCR beta genes was performed with a multiplex PCR assay on genomic DNA. On the Illumina HiSeq System, the amplified TCR beta libraries were sequenced as 87-base-pair reads. The original methods were these. A later analysis counted approximately 74 million unique TCR beta chains across the approximately 700 repertoires, and around 12 million of these chains were shared by at least two donors. Raw reads were error-corrected and collapsed into unique sequences by a nearest-neighbor algorithm in which closely related sequences were merged to remove PCR and sequencing errors. To assign V, D and J gene segments, CDR3 sequences were aligned to IMGT reference sequences. For a sequence to be retained, a match of at least six nucleotides was required to both a V gene segment and a J gene segment. A rearrangement counted as productive if the CDR3 had no stop codons and remained in frame with V and J, and every other rearrangement counted as non-productive. Following IMGT convention, CDR3 was defined as the stretch from the second conserved V-encoded cysteine to the conserved J-encoded phenylalanine. The earlier analysis of about 610 of the donors excluded sequences that lacked an unambiguous match to a single V gene segment. An earlier analysis of a few hundred of the donors called V segments functional above 56.7% productive rearrangements and segregating when the between-donor standard deviation exceeded 5%. A statistical classification framework was developed to diagnose cytomegalovirus status using the catalog of TCR beta chain sequences. In a later analysis, TCR nucleotide sequences were compared against IMGT/GENE-DB human TR gene sequences so that V and J genes could be assigned. The TCRdist pipeline was used in a later analysis to assign CDR3 sequences and most-parsimonious VDJ recombination scenarios. A later analysis defined each TCR beta chain by its CDR3 amino acid sequence plus V-gene family, and excluded reads lacking a unique V-gene family. A later analysis removed over 500 highly shared, low-generation-probability nucleotide sequences to deal with suspected cross-contamination and a sequencing artifact. In a later analysis, a clonal expansion index for each public chain was calculated from normalized within-repertoire ranks of inferred template counts. Generation probabilities in a later analysis came from a VDJ recombination model fitted to out-of-frame rearrangements, and those results were checked against IGoR. Hypergeometric tests were used in a later analysis to score TCR-TCR, TCR-HLA and TCR-CMV co-occurrence, with a repertoire-size bias correction applied to the TCR pairs. To estimate false discovery rates, a later analysis permuted the HLA or CMV assignments 20 times. In a later analysis, co-occurring TCRs were grouped using DBSCAN, with TCRdist sequence similarity added in when clustering inside HLA-allele-positive subsets. Repertoires with fewer than 30,000 or more than 120,000 public chains, plus five repertoires with anomalous nucleotide sharing, were excluded from co-occurrence clustering. Entries here come from immuneACCESS through TCRdb and include only in-frame sequences with V and J called. Some clones fail to appear in such tables; in the studies checked, an unresolved V gene covers under half of the shortfall, and the cause of the remainder is unknown. V, J and clone size were drawn from that table, and D and trimming were deduced from the DNA. The sample table shows tens of thousands of clones, and roughly four fifths are seen once. Together, the top ten hold over 6% of the sample.

The full study reports these points: Linkage disequilibrium might explain the correlated functional status among segregating V segments, but an unknown experimental factor could not be excluded. Roughly 17 rarely observed V segments, including chromosome 9 orphons, were excluded from the earlier analysis of some 590 of the donors because counts were too low. A later analysis found that TCR association rates varied across HLA loci, with DRB1 alleles showing the most associated TCRs and HLA-C alleles the fewest. According to a later analysis, most CMV-associated TCR beta chains appeared to be HLA-restricted, and the HLA associations seemed to be driven largely by CMV exposure. A few of the identified cytomegalovirus-associated TCR beta chains were confirmed in vitro to be specific for cytomegalovirus antigens. According to the authors, the approach could potentially be generalized to other disease states and immunological phenotypes. Broadly in line with IMGT annotations, most TCR beta V segments showed up in productive rearrangements about 87% or about 30% of the time in an earlier analysis of 587 of the donors. Because HLA typing was missing for some donors at each locus, association tests included only the typed subset. A group of highly shared sequence variants was considered likely to be a technical artifact of the sequencing pipeline. In a later analysis, HLA-associated TCR beta chains were found to be more clonally expanded and to have lower generation probabilities than equally common non-associated chains. According to a later genetic analysis, donors in an Asian-associated ancestry cluster had fewer N-insertions in productive TCRs than the roughly 660-donor mean. Cytomegalovirus status was reported to be diagnosed by the classifier with high specificity and sensitivity in both the original and validation cohorts. Immune exposure information for the cohort was limited to CMV serostatus. The study listed 164 TCR beta chains as associated with cytomegalovirus. Sequencing depth was assumed to be roughly uniform across donors in the presence/absence analyses, though that assumption may not hold. A further reported finding was that TCR beta sequences accurately predicted the HLA-A and HLA-B alleles for most subjects in the first cohort. Assigning TCR associations to individual alleles was difficult when HLA alleles, especially DR and DQ, strongly co-occurred. In this cohort, only TCR beta chains were sequenced, and detectable features were limited by the absence of alpha or paired-chain data. Most TCR sequences were observed very rarely across donors, whereas some public TCRs were present in many individuals. A later analysis associated about 18,000 TCR beta sequences with specific HLA alleles at a false discovery rate of 0.05. In a later genetic analysis, a missense DCLRE1C variant was associated with V-gene and J-gene trimming of TCR beta chains, and the association was replicated in an independent cohort. A later analysis reported that several top co-occurrence clusters appeared linked to parvovirus B19, influenza, CMV and Epstein-Barr virus.

The cohort consisted of fewer than 700 healthy bone marrow donors. Cohort members were all nominally healthy when sampled, although unrecorded immune exposures were likely present. The donor was CMV seronegative and belonged to the group of 320 or so seronegative cohort members. Every donor gave a peripheral blood sample, and the peripheral blood mononuclear cells from that sample were used for TCR beta sequencing. The Qiagen DNeasy Blood Extraction Kit was used to extract genomic DNA from the blood cell samples. As for this clone: There is no known antigen for this receptor. No much larger clone is present one base from it, and per-base qualities are unavailable.

This TCR was recovered from a middle-aged man in good health and CMV-seronegative. Sequenced material: PBMCs.

The CDR3 sequence is CAWSPLTSGRNEQFF. The DNA sequence is as follows: TGTGCCTGGAGTCCCCTTACTAGCGGGAGGAATGAGCAGTTCTTC. The sequence joins TRBV30 to TRBJ2-1, and TRBD2 matches 12 of the central bases. Germline trimming amounts to 2 bases on V and 7 bases on J, with 6 as the count of junction bases outside the gene matches. From the cysteine through the phenylalanine, the CDR3 covers 15 amino acids. Only the CDR3 region is kept as DNA, spanning 45 bases read in frame from base 1. Per the germline V gene (reference sequence), GTSNPN is the CDR1 and SVGIG is the CDR2. Reference TRBV30 and TRBJ2-1 proteins supply the regions before and after the CDR3; the full variable domain is: SQTIHQWPATLVQPVGSPLSLECTVEGTSNPNLYWYRQAAGRGLQLLFYSVGIGQISSEVPQNLSASRPQDRQFILSSKKLLLSDSGFYLCAWSPLTSGRNEQFFGPGTRLTVL.